Below, one TCR beta chain is given with its context. The data are from a study of beta chain features in type 1 diabetes. Germline CDR1 and CDR2: SEHNR and FQNEAQ (reference sequence). Trimming stripped 5 bases from V and 9 bases from J, with 17 bases between. The CDR3 is made up of 14 amino acids. All of the isolated RNA was reverse transcribed, so expressed TCRB transcripts were sequenced. Here immunoSEQ multiplex PCR was the method, and the copy in TCRdb shows in-frame clones only, minus some. The sample holds 600,000 to 650,000 clones; 15% are singletons and the top ten take approximately 0.087%. Sequenced input: naive CD4+ T cells from blood. This chain connects TRBV7-9 to TRBJ2-1; D not resolved. The TCR comes from a man younger than 35 in good health. CDR3 DNA: TGTGCCAGCAGCCCACCTGGCGGCGCGAGTGAGCAGTTCTTC. This sequence encodes CASSPPGGASEQFF.